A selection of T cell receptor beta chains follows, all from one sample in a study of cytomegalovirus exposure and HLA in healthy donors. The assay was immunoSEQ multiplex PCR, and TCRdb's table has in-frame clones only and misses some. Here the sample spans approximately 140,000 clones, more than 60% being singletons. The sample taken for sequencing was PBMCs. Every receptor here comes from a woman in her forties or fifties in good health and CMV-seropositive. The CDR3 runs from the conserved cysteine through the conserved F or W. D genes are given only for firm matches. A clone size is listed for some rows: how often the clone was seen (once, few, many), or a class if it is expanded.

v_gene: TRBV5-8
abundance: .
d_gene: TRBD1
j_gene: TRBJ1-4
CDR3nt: TGTGCCAGCAGCTTGGGACAGGGCAGTGGTACTAATGAAAAACTGTTTTTT
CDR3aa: CASSLGQGSGTNEKLFF

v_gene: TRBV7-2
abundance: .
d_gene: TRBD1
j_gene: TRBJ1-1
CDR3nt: TGTGCCAGCAGGAAACAGGGGGCTGACACTGAAGCTTTCTTT
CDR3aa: CASRKQGADTEAFF

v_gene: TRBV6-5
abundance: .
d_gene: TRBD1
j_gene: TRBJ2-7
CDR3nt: TGTGCCAGCGGGGACAGGAAGTACGAGCAGTACTTC
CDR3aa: CASGDRKYEQYF

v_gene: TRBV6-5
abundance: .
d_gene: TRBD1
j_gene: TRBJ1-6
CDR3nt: TGTGCCAGCAGTGATTTGGACAGGGGCACACCCCTCCACTTT
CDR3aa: CASSDLDRGTPLHF

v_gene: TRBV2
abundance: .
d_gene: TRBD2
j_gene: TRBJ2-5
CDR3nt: TGTGCCAGCAGTGGGGTCGGGGGGGTCGCCGAGACCCAGTACTTC
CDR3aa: CASSGVGGVAETQYF

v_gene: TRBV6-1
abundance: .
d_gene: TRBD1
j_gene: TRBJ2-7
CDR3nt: TGTGCCAGCAGTAGACAGGGCCCCTACGAGCAGTACTTC
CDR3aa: CASSRQGPYEQYF

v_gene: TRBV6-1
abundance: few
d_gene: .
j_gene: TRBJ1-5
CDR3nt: TGTGCCAGCACCGAGGCCCATTCGGGGCAGCCCCAGCATTTT
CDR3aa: CASTEAHSGQPQHF

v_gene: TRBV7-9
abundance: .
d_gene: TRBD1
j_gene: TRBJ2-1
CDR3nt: TGTGCCAGCAGCTTTTCATCCGGGACAGTTTCCTACAATGAGCAGTTCTTC
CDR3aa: CASSFSSGTVSYNEQFF

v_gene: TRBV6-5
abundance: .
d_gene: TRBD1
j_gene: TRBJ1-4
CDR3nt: TGTGCCAGCAGACGACAGGGGCAGGGCAGGGAAAAACTGTTTTTT
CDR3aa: CASRRQGQGREKLFF

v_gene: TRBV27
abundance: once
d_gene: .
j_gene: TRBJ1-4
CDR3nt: TGTGCCAGCAGTTTATGGGGGGGCGCGGAAAAACTGTTTTTT
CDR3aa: CASSLWGGAEKLFF

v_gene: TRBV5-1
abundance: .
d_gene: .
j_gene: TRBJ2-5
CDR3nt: TGCGCCAGCAGCTTGAGGGTTCGGGGGGAGACCCAGTACTTC
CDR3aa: CASSLRVRGETQYF

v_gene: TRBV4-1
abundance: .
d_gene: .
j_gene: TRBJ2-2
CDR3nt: TGCGCCAGCAGCCAAGATAGGAACACCGGGGAGCTGTTTTTT
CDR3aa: CASSQDRNTGELFF

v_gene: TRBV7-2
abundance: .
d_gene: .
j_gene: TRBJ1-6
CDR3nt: TGTGCCAGCAGCTTAGACGGGCAGGGAAACTCACCCCTCCACTTT
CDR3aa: CASSLDGQGNSPLHF

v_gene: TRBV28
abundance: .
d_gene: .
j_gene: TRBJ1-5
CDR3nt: TGTGCCAGCAGTTCCGGGAGACACCGCTATAGCAATCAGCCCCAGCATTTT
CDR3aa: CASSSGRHRYSNQPQHF

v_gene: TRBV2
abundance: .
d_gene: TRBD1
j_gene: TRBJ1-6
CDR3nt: TGTGCCAGCACTCCACAGGGGGCTAATTCACCCCTCCACTTT
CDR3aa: CASTPQGANSPLHF

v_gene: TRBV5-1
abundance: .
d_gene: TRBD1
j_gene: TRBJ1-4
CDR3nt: TGCGCCAGCAGCTTGTTATGGGGACAGAAGAATGAAAAACTGTTTTTT
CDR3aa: CASSLLWGQKNEKLFF

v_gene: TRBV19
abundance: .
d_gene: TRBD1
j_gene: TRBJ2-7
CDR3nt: TGTGCCAGTAGTATACAGGGGGCGCTGGGGTACGAGCAGTACTTC
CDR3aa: CASSIQGALGYEQYF

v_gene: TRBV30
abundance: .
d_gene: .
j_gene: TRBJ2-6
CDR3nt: TGTGCCTGCCCAGGTCGGTACTCTGGGGCCAACGTCCTGACTTTC
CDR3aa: CACPGRYSGANVLTF

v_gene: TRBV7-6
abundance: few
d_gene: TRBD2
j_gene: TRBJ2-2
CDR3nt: TGTGCCAGCCGACGGGGGGGGGCCGAGGAGCTGTTTTTT
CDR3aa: CASRRGGAEELFF

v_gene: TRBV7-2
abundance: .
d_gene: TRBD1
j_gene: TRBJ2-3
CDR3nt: TGTGCCAGCAGCTCAGACGGACAGGGGTGGGATACGCAGTATTTT
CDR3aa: CASSSDGQGWDTQYF

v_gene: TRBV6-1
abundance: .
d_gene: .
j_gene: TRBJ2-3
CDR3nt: TGTGCCAGCAGTGAACAAAGTCGAGTCGGGACGCAGTATTTT
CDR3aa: CASSEQSRVGTQYF

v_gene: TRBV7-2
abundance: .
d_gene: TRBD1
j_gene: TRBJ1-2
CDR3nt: TGTGCCAGCAGCCCACTCGTAGGGGGCAAATATGGCTACACCTTC
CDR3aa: CASSPLVGGKYGYTF

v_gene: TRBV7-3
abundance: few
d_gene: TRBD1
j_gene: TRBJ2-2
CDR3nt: TGTGCCAGCAGGCGGGACAGGGCAACCGGGGAGCTGTTTTTT
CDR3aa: CASRRDRATGELFF

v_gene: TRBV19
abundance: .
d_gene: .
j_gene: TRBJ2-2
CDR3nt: TGTGCCAGTGTATCGCGACAGACGAACACCGGGGAGCTGTTTTTT
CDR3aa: CASVSRQTNTGELFF

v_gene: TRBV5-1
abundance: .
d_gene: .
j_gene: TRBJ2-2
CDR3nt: TGCGCCAGCAGCTTGCTGGGGGGCACCGGGGAGCTGTTTTTT
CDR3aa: CASSLLGGTGELFF

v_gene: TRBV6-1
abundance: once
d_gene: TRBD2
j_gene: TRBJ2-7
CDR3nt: TGTGCCAGCATCCAGCGGGACTACGAGCAGTACTTC
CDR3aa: CASIQRDYEQYF

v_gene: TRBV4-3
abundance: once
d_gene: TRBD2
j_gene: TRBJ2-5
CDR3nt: TGCGCCAGCAGCCAAGTTGGTTCTAGCGGGGGCTCTGGAGAGACCCAGTACTTC
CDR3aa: CASSQVGSSGGSGETQYF

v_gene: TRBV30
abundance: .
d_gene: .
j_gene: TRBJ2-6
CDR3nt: TGTGCCTGGACCGGGGGGGCCAACGTCCTGACTTTC
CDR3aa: CAWTGGANVLTF

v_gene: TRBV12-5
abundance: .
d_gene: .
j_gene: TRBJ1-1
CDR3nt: TGTGCTAGTGGCCTGGACTGGAACACTGAAGCTTTCTTT
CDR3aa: CASGLDWNTEAFF

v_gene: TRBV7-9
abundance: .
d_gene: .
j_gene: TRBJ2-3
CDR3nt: TGTGCCAGCAGCTTATACCAACTCACAGATACGCAGTATTTT
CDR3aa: CASSLYQLTDTQYF

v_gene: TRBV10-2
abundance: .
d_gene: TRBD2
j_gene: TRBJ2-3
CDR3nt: TGCGCCGGGGGGAGCGGGGGAGCCCCCTGGGGCACAGATACGCAGTATTTT
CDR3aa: CAGGSGGAPWGTDTQYF

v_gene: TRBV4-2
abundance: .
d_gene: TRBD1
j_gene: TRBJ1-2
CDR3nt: TGTGCCAGCAGCCACGGGCAGGGGGCGGTTGGCTACACCTTC
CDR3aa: CASSHGQGAVGYTF

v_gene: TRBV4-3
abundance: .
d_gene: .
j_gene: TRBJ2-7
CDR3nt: TGCGCCAGCAGCCAAGATCGGGAGCAGTACTTC
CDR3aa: CASSQDREQYF

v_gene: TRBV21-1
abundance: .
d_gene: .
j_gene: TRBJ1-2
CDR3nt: TGTGCCAGCAGCAAAGTAGGGGAAGGCTACACCTTC
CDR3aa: CASSKVGEGYTF

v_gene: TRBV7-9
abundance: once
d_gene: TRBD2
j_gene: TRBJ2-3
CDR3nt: TGTGCCAGCAGCTTAGCGCGTCTAGCGGGGGGGCATCGAACAGATACGCAGTATTTT
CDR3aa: CASSLARLAGGHRTDTQYF

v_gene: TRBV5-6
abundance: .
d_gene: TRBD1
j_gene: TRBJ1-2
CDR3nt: TGTGCCAGCAGCCGAACGGCAGGGGGTCGCTATGGCTACACCTTC
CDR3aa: CASSRTAGGRYGYTF

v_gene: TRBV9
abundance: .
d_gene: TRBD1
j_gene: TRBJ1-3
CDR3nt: TGTGCCAGCAGCGTATCCGGACAGGGGAACTTAAACACCATATATTTT
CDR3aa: CASSVSGQGNLNTIYF

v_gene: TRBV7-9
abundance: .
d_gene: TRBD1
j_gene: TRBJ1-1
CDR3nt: TGTGCCAGCAGTTTAGGGGGCGCAACTGAAGCTTTCTTT
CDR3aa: CASSLGGATEAFF

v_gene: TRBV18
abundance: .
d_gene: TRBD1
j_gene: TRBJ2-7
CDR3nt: TGTGCCAGCTCACCAAATGCACAGGGGTCTGATTACGAGCAGTACTTC
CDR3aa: CASSPNAQGSDYEQYF

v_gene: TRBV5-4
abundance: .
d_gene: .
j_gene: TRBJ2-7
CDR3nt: TGTGCCAGCAGCCCCCGACGGGGGAGCTACGAGCAGTACTTC
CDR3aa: CASSPRRGSYEQYF

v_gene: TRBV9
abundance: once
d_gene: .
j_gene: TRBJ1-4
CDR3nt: TGTGCCAGCAGCGTACCGGGAGACGAAAAACTGTTTTTT
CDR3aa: CASSVPGDEKLFF